This TCR beta chain was identified in a study of cytomegalovirus exposure and HLA in healthy donors. With respect to this clone: Its antigen is currently unknown.

Study results and caveats: In vitro data verified a few CMV-associated chains as specific for CMV antigens. It was reportedly the case that the classifier diagnosed cytomegalovirus status with high specificity and sensitivity.

After removal of 2 bases from V and 5 bases from J, the junction contained 2 bases not matched to a gene. This CDR3 has 14 residues. Germline V lookup: CDR1 MDHEN, CDR2 SYDVKM. The method was immunoSEQ multiplex PCR; TCRdb's version includes in-frame clones alone and lacks a portion of them. The table lists 120,000 or so clones, about 96% of them singletons, with 1.7% in the top ten. The material sequenced was PBMCs. The origin of this receptor is a man aged 18 to 30 in good health and CMV-seronegative. The genes are TRBV28 and TRBJ2-2, with 7 bases lining up with TRBD1. The DNA of the CDR3 is TGTGCCAGCAGTTTAAGGACAGGTACCGGGGAGCTGTTTTTT. It yields the protein CASSLRTGTGELFF.